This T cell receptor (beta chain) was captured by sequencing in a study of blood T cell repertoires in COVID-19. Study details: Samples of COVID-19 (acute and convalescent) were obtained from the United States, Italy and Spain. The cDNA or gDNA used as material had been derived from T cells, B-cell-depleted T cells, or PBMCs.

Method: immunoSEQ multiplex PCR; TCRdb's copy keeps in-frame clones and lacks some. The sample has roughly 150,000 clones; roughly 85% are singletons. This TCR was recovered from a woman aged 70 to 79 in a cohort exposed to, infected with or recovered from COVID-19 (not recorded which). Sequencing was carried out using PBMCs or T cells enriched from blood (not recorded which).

CDR3 in DNA: TGTGCCACCAGTGGCGACAGGGGAAAGACCCAGTACTTC. Translated, it gives CATSGDRGKTQYF. This chain connects TRBV24-1 to TRBJ2-5, with TRBD1 matching over 8 bases. Germline CDR1 KGHDR, CDR2 SFDVKD. The junction had 4 bases not matched to a gene; V was cut back by 5 bases and J by 6 bases. The CDR3 loop spans 13 amino acids.